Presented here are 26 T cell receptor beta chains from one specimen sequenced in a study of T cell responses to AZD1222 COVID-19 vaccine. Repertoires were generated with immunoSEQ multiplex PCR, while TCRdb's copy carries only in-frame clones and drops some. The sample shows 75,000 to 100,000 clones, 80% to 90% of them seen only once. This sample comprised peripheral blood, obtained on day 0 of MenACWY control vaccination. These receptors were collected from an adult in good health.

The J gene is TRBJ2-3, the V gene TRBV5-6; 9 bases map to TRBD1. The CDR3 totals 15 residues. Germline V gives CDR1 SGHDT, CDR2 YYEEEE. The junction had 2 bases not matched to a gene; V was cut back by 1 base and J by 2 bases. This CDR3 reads CASSLRDRATDTQYF. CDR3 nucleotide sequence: TGTGCCAGCAGCTTGCGGGACAGGGCCACAGATACGCAGTATTTT.

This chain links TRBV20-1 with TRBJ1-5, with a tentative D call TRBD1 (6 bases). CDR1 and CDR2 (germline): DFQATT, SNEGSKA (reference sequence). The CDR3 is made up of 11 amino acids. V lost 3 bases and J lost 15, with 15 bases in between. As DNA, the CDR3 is TGCAGTGCTAGGGGGGGCGAGGGGTGGCATTTT. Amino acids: CSARGGEGWHF.

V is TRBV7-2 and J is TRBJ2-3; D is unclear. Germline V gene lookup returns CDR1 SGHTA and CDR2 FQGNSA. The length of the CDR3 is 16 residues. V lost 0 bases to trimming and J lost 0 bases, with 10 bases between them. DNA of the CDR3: TGTGCCAGCAGCTTAGCGCTAGGATCGAGCACAGATACGCAGTATTTT. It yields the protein CASSLALGSSTDTQYF.

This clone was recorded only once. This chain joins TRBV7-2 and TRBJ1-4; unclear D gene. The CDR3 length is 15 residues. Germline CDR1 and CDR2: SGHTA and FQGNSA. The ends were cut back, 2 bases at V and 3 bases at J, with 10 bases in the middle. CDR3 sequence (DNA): TGTGCCAGCAGCTTAAATAGGGCACCTAATGAAAAACTGTTTTTT. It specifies CASSLNRAPNEKLFF.

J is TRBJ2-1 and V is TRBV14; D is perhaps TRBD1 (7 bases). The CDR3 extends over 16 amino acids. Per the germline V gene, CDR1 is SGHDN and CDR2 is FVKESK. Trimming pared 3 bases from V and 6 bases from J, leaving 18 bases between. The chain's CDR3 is CASSHRGGQGGNEQFF. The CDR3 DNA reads TGTGCCAGCAGCCACAGAGGTGGGCAGGGGGGCAATGAGCAGTTCTTC.

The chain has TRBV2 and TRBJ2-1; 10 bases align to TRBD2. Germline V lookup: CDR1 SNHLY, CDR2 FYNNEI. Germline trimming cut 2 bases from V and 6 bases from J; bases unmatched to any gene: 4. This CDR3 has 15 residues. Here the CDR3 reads CASSESASGSNEQFF. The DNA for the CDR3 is TGTGCCAGCAGTGAATCGGCTAGCGGGAGCAATGAGCAGTTCTTC.

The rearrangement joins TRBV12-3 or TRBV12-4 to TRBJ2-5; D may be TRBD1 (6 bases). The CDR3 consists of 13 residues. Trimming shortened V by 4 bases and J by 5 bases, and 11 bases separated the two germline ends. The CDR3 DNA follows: TGTGCCAGCAGTTCAGGGGCTTGGGAGACCCAGTACTTC. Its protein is CASSSGAWETQYF.

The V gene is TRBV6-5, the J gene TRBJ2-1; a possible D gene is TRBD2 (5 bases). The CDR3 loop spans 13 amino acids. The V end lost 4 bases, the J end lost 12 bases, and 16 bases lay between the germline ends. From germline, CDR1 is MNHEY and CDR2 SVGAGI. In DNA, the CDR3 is TGTGCCAGCAGTTCACGGGAATTCGAGGGGCAGTTCTTC. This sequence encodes CASSSREFEGQFF.

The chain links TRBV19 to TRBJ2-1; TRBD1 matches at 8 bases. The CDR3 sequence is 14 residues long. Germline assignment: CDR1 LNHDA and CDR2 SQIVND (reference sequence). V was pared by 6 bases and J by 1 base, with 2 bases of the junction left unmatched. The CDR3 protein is CASRRTGSYNEQFF. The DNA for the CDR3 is TGTGCCAGTAGACGGACAGGGTCCTACAATGAGCAGTTCTTC. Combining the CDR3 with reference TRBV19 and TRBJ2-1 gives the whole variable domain DGGITQSPKYLFRKEGQNVTLSCEQNLNHDAMYWYRQDPGQGLRLIYYSQIVNDFQKGDIAEGYSVSREKKESFPLTVTSAQKNPTAFYLCASRRTGSYNEQFFGPGTRLTVL.

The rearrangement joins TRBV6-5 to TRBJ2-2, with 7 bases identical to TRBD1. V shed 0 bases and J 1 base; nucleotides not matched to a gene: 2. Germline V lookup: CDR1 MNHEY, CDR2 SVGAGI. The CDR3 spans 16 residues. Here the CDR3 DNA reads TGTGCCAGCAGTTACTCAGGGACAGTGAACACCGGGGAGCTGTTTTTT. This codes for CASSYSGTVNTGELFF.

CDR3 in amino acids: CASKFSQGRNEAFF. The CDR3 bases are TGTGCCAGCAAATTTTCACAGGGAAGAAATGAAGCTTTCTTT. The rearrangement links TRBV6-5 to TRBJ1-1, with TRBD1 as a possible D gene (6 bases). CDR1 and CDR2 (germline): MNHEY, SVGAGI. V shed 7 bases and J shed 7 bases, with 19 bases lying between them. The CDR3 consists of 14 residues.

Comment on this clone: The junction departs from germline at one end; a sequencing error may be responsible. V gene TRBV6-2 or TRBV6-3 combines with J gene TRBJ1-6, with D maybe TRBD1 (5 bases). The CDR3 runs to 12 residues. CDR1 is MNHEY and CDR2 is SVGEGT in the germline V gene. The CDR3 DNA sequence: TGTGCCAGCAGTTACTCAGACAGCCGAGCAACCTTT. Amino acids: CASSYSDSRATF.

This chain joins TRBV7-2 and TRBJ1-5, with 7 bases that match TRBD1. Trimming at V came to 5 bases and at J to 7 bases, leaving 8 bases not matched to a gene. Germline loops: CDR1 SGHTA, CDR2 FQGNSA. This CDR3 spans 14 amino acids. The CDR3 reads CASSPGQAGQPQHF. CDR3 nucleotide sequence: TGTGCCAGCAGCCCTGGACAGGCTGGACAGCCCCAGCATTTT. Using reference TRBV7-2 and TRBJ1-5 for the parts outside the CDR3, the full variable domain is GAGVSQSPSNKVTEKGKDVELRCDPISGHTALYWYRQSLGQGLEFLIYFQGNSAPDKSGLPSDRFSAERTGGSVSTLTIQRTQQEDSAVYLCASSPGQAGQPQHFGDGTRLSIL.

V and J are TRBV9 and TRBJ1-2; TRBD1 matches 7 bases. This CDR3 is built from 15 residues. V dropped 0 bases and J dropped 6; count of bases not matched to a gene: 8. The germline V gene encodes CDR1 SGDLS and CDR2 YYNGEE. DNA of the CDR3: TGTGCCAGCAGCGTAGAGGGGGGACAGACAGATGGCTACACCTTC. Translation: CASSVEGGQTDGYTF.

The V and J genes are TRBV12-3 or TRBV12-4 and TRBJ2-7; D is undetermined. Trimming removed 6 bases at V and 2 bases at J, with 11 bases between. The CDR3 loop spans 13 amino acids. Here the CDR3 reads CASRPGNTYEQYF. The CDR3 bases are TGTGCCAGCAGACCGGGTAACACCTACGAGCAGTACTTC.

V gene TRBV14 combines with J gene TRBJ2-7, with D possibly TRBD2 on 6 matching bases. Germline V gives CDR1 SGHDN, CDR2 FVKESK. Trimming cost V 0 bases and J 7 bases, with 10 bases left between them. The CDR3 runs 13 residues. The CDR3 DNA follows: TGTGCCAGCAGCCAAGAACTCGCGGGGGAGCAGTACTTC. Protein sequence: CASSQELAGEQYF.

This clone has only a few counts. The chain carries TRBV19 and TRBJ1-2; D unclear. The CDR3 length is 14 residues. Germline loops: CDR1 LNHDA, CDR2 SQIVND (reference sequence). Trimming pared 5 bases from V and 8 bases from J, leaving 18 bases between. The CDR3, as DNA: TGTGCCAGTAGTGTGTCCCCCTATGGCGGGGGCTACACCTTC. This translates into CASSVSPYGGGYTF.

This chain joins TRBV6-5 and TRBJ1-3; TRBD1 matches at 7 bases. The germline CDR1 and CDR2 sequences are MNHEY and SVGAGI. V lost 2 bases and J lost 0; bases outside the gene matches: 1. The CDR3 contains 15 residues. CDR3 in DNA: TGTGCCAGCAGTTACCCAGGGGGCTCTGGAAACACCATATATTTT. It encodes CASSYPGGSGNTIYF.

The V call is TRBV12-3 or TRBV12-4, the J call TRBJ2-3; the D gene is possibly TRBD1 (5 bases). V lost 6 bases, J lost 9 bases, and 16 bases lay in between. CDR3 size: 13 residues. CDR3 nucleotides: TGTGCCAGCAGCCGAGTAAACTGGGGCACGCAGTATTTT. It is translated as CASSRVNWGTQYF.

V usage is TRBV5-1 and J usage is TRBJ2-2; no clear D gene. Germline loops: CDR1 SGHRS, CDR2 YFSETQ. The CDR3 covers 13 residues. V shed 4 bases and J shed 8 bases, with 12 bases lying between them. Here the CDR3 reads CASSPGGPGELFF. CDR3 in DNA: TGCGCCAGCAGCCCGGGTGGCCCTGGGGAGCTGTTTTTT.

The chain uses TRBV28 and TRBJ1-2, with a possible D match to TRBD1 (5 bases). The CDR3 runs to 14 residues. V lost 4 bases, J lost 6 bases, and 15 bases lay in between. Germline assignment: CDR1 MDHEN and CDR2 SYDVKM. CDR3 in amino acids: CASSSPGPHHGYTF. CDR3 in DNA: TGTGCCAGCAGTTCCCCAGGGCCCCACCATGGCTACACCTTC.

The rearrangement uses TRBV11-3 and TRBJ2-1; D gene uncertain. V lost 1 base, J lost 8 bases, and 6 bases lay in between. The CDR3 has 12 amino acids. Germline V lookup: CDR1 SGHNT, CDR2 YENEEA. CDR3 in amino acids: CASSLGSHEQFF. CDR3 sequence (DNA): TGTGCCAGCAGCTTAGGGTCCCATGAGCAGTTCTTC.

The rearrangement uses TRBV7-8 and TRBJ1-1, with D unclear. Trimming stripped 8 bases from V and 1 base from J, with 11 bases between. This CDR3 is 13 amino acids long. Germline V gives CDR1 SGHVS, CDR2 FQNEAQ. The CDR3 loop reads CASSSEENTEAFF. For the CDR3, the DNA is TGTGCCAGCTCTAGTGAGGAGAACACTGAAGCTTTCTTT.

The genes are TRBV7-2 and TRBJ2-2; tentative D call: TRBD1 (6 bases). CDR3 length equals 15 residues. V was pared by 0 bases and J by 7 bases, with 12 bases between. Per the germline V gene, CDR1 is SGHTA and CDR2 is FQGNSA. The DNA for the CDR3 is TGTGCCAGCAGCTTAGCGATACAGGGACACGGGGAGCTGTTTTTT. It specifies CASSLAIQGHGELFF.

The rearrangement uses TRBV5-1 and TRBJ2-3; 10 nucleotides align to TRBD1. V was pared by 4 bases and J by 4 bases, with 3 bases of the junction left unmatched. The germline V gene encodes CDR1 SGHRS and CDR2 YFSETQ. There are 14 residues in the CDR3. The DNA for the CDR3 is TGCGCCAGCAGCCGGGACAGGGGCGCAGATACGCAGTATTTT. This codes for CASSRDRGADTQYF.

CDR3 sequence (DNA): TGTGCCAGCAGTGACTACGGGACAGGGGGATATGGCTACACCTTC. Protein product: CASSDYGTGGYGYTF. This chain links TRBV6-4 with TRBJ1-2; 11 bases align to TRBD1. Germline loops: CDR1 MRHNA, CDR2 SNTAGT. V lost 1 base and J lost 5; bases outside the gene matches: 3. The CDR3 is 15 amino acids.